The 13 T cell receptor beta chains listed next were all sequenced from one sample in a study of STAT3 mutations in large granular lymphocyte leukemia. Study-wide points: Every T-cell large granular lymphocyte leukemia patient had at least one immunodominant TCR beta clonotype.

Their antigens remain unidentified. Assay used: immunoSEQ multiplex PCR; TCRdb lists only in-frame clones, some missing. The repertoire holds about 42,000 clones, with about 81% as singletons. Sequencing used PBMCs. The receptors come from a human donor with T large granular lymphocyte leukemia. Some clones in this sample may be carry-over from other donors' samples.

CDR3 in amino acids: CASSLGTGTRGNQPQHF. The CDR3 coding sequence is TGTGCCAGCAGCTTAGGGACAGGGACGAGGGGCAATCAGCCCCAGCATTTT. This rearrangement joins TRBV7-2 to TRBJ1-5; 8 bases line up with TRBD1. Germline assignment: CDR1 SGHTA and CDR2 FQGNSA. V trimming: 1 base; J trimming: 2 bases; junction bases outside the gene matches: 7. The length of the CDR3 is 17 residues.

This chain connects TRBV2 to TRBJ1-1, with D tentatively TRBD1 (5 bases). The CDR3 runs 14 residues. The ends were cut back, 8 bases at V and 4 bases at J, with 17 bases in the middle. Germline assignment: CDR1 SNHLY and CDR2 FYNNEI. The CDR3 DNA is TGTGCCAGCCTTTGGGACGGGGGGATCACTGAAGCTTTCTTT. Protein: CASLWDGGITEAFF.

The chain joins TRBV29-1 to TRBJ1-1; D call uncertain. The CDR3 is 11 residues long. The V end was cut by 6 bases, the J end by 1 base, with 6 bases between. CDR1 is SQVTM, CDR2 ANQGSEA, per germline. CDR3 DNA sequence: TGCAGCGTAGAACAGAACACTGAAGCTTTCTTT. Translated, it gives CSVEQNTEAFF. Full variable domain (outside the CDR3, taken from reference TRBV29-1 and TRBJ1-1): SAVISQKPSRDICQRGTSLTIQCQVDSQVTMMFWYRQQPGQSLTLIATANQGSEATYESGFVIDKFPISRPNLTFSTLTVSNMSPEDSSIYLCSVEQNTEAFFGQGTRLTVV.

V is TRBV5-1 and J is TRBJ2-2; D possibly corresponds to TRBD1 (5 bases). Trimming shortened V by 2 bases and J by 1 base, and 9 bases separated the two germline ends. This CDR3 has 15 amino acids. CDR1 is SGHRS and CDR2 is YFSETQ in the germline V gene. CDR3 amino acids: CASSLLQVNTGELFF. The CDR3 DNA is TGCGCCAGCAGCTTACTACAGGTGAACACCGGGGAGCTGTTTTTT.

The chain carries TRBV10-3 and TRBJ1-1; weak D call: TRBD1 (5 bases). Germline V gene data show CDR1 as ENHRY and CDR2 as SYGVKD. The V end was cut by 8 bases, the J end by 0 bases, with 13 bases between. CDR3 length: 14 amino acids. Here the CDR3 reads CAIRSAGVNTEAFF. The CDR3 nucleotides are TGTGCCATCCGTTCTGCGGGGGTGAACACTGAAGCTTTCTTT.

The rearrangement links TRBV7-2 to TRBJ2-7; possibly TRBD1 for D (5 bases). The CDR3 extends over 13 amino acids. With 1 base removed from V and 4 bases from J, the gap between germline ends came to 8 bases. Germline V gene sequence: CDR1 SGHTA, CDR2 FQGNSA. Here the CDR3 DNA reads TGTGCCAGCAGCTTAGAGGGGTGGTACGAGCAGTACTTC. This codes for CASSLEGWYEQYF. Variable domain in full (rest from reference TRBV7-2 and TRBJ2-7): GAGVSQSPSNKVTEKGKDVELRCDPISGHTALYWYRQSLGQGLEFLIYFQGNSAPDKSGLPSDRFSAERTGGSVSTLTIQRTQQEDSAVYLCASSLEGWYEQYFGPGTRLTVT.

This chain joins TRBV21-1 and TRBJ1-6; the DNA was not used to check the table's D call, TRBD1. TRBV21-1 is listed as a pseudogene. The CDR3 has 15 amino acids. The DNA of the CDR3 is TGTGCCAGCAGCAAAGGAGACCGGGACAGGTGGGCCCTCCACTTT. Residues: CASSKGDRDRWALHF.

The J gene is TRBJ1-2, the V gene TRBV29-1, with unresolved D. The CDR3 has 12 amino acids. Germline-derived CDR1 and CDR2 are SQVTM and ANQGSEA. Trimming cost V 2 bases and J 7 bases, with 11 bases left between them. CDR3 region: CSVERFRGGYTF. For the CDR3, the DNA is TGCAGCGTTGAAAGGTTTCGTGGTGGCTACACCTTC.

The chain employs TRBV7-6 and TRBJ2-5; D ambiguous. This CDR3 has 13 residues. The V end was cut by 0 bases, the J end by 5 bases, with 7 bases between. Germline V gene data show CDR1 as SGHVS and CDR2 as FNYEAQ. This CDR3 is CASSLATKETQYF. The CDR3 DNA sequence: TGTGCCAGCAGCTTAGCGACGAAGGAGACCCAGTACTTC. Based on the CDR3 plus reference TRBV7-6 and TRBJ2-5, the full variable domain is GAGVSQSPRYKVTKRGQDVALRCDPISGHVSLYWYRQALGQGPEFLTYFNYEAQQDKSGLPNDRFSAERPEGSISTLTIQRTEQRDSAMYRCASSLATKETQYFGPGTRLLVL.

V is TRBV6-1 and J is TRBJ1-5; no firm D call. Germline V gives CDR1 MNHNS, CDR2 SASEGT. CDR3 length: 15 amino acids. V was pared by 4 bases and J by 2 bases, with 12 bases between. CDR3 in DNA: TGTGCCAGCAGTGGAGAGAATAGGGGCAATCAGCCCCAGCATTTT. Its translation is CASSGENRGNQPQHF.

A single count supports this clone. The J gene is TRBJ2-5, the V gene TRBV5-1, with 9 positions matching TRBD2. The CDR3 is made up of 15 amino acids. With V trimmed by 5 bases and J by 2 bases, 7 bases remained unmatched. Germline loops: CDR1 SGHRS, CDR2 YFSETQ. CDR3 in amino acids: CASRELAGDQETQYF. In DNA, the CDR3 is TGCGCCAGCAGGGAGTTAGCGGGGGATCAAGAGACCCAGTACTTC.

This clone appeared once. The CDR3 DNA reads as TGTGCCAGCAGTTTCCAGCAGCGGGGGGGCTCCGGGGAGCTGTTTTTT. It yields the protein CASSFQQRGGSGELFF. The V and J genes are TRBV27 and TRBJ2-2; 10 nucleotides agree with TRBD2. V dropped 3 bases and J dropped 6; count of bases not matched to a gene: 7. Germline V CDR1 and CDR2: MNHEY, SMNVEV (reference sequence). The CDR3 totals 16 residues.

This sequence joins TRBV5-1 and TRBJ2-7; 11 bases are a match to TRBD1. V was clipped by 4 bases and J by 6 bases; unmatched bases: 9. Per the germline V gene, CDR1 is SGHRS and CDR2 is YFSETQ. The CDR3 has 15 amino acids. CDR3 residues: CASSTSRDRGSEQYV. The CDR3 nucleotides read TGCGCCAGCAGCACGTCCCGGGACAGGGGGTCCGAGCAGTACGTC.